This is a list of T cell receptor beta chains from one sample in a study of blood T cell repertoires in COVID-19. Libraries were prepared by immunoSEQ multiplex PCR; TCRdb keeps only in-frame clonotypes and omits some of them. The data contain about 320,000 clones, 85% of them singletons. Sample: PBMCs or T cells enriched from blood (not recorded which). The receptor source for this set is a woman aged 30 to 39 who had been exposed to COVID-19. Each CDR3 is given without its conserved first and last residue. The D gene is left open where the match is weak.

D,length,V,J,CDR3
TRBD1,11,TRBV29-1,TRBJ1-2,SAGSGGASGYT
.,16,TRBV24-1,TRBJ2-1,ATSDSSMEGSSYNEQF
.,14,TRBV4-1,TRBJ2-1,ASSQVETSLDNEQF
TRBD2,18,TRBV19,TRBJ2-7,ASSMKLGTGTSGRGYEQY
TRBD1,11,TRBV28,TRBJ1-2,ASRTGGRVGYT
TRBD1,14,TRBV27,TRBJ1-1,ASSALGRGQMTEAF
.,13,TRBV5-4,TRBJ2-7,ASSKAGSTTYEQY
.,11,TRBV2,TRBJ2-7,ASRKDSVNEQY
.,14,TRBV21-1,TRBJ2-3,ASSKSRQGGRDTQY
TRBD2,10,TRBV30,TRBJ2-7,AFSGGALEQY
TRBD1,13,TRBV29-1,TRBJ1-1,SVEGTGGENTEAF
TRBD2,12,TRBV28,TRBJ2-1,AGALAGGHNEQF
TRBD1,12,TRBV3-1/TRBV3-2,TRBJ2-4,ASSQGQGRNIQY
TRBD1,13,TRBV28,TRBJ2-1,ASSSGDRVNNEQF
.,13,TRBV19,TRBJ1-5,ASSWSSSNNQPQH
.,10,TRBV4-2,TRBJ2-7,AAGQPPYEQY
.,15,TRBV14,TRBJ2-6,ASSQDNGGVGANVLT
TRBD2,12,TRBV7-3,TRBJ2-5,ASSRTSGLETQY
TRBD1,11,TRBV27,TRBJ1-2,ASSLTGGFGYT
.,13,TRBV2,TRBJ1-2,ASRHPGKDAYGYT
.,11,TRBV11-3,TRBJ2-2,ASTPTGTGELF
TRBD2,14,TRBV7-3,TRBJ2-1,ASSLKLAGGYNEQF
TRBD1,13,TRBV6-5,TRBJ1-6,ASSYQTGGNSPLH
.,13,TRBV3-1/TRBV3-2,TRBJ2-3,ASSQDGIGADTQY
.,16,TRBV4-1,TRBJ1-2,ASSQGPGLAEANYGYT
TRBD1,10,TRBV12-3/TRBV12-4,TRBJ2-3,ASRQGGDTQY
.,11,TRBV11-2,TRBJ1-4,ASSIQGTEKLF
TRBD1,12,TRBV28,TRBJ1-1,ASSLLQGKTEAF
.,10,TRBV2,TRBJ2-7,ASSGQTYEQY
TRBD2,15,TRBV2,TRBJ2-3,ASEGLAEPISTDTQY
.,13,TRBV5-5,TRBJ1-1,ASSFLGAVGTEAF
.,12,TRBV2,TRBJ1-6,ASSEWGVNSPLH
.,10,TRBV12-5,TRBJ2-7,ASGPGRYEQY
.,10,TRBV6-2/TRBV6-3,TRBJ2-7,ASSYRRGEQY
.,13,TRBV7-8,TRBJ1-5,ASSLERRSNQPQH
.,13,TRBV19,TRBJ2-3,ASSISLAETDTQY
TRBD1,16,TRBV2,TRBJ1-5,ASSEATGAPYSNQPQH
TRBD2,13,TRBV27,TRBJ2-1,ASSLGTSGYNEQF
.,13,TRBV7-3,TRBJ1-6,ASSLSPGNNSPLH
.,12,TRBV30,TRBJ1-1,AWSRWEGRREAF
TRBD2,16,TRBV3-1/TRBV3-2,TRBJ2-1,ASSQVPQSGGAGGEQF
TRBD2,12,TRBV15,TRBJ2-7,ATSSQGGGYEQY
TRBD2,14,TRBV28,TRBJ2-7,ASRTQLAGGTYEQY
TRBD1,12,TRBV5-1,TRBJ2-5,ASSPGQAQETQY
.,14,TRBV7-9,TRBJ1-3,ASSQGSSGSGNTIY
TRBD1,14,TRBV7-2,TRBJ2-2,ASSVRGQGSTGELF
.,12,TRBV3-1/TRBV3-2,TRBJ2-2,ASSPRTDTGELF
TRBD1,12,TRBV19,TRBJ2-7,ASRSGTGVYEQY
.,13,TRBV7-3,TRBJ2-1,ASSPTLGLFNEQF
.,11,TRBV19,TRBJ1-5,ASSIGFQQPQH
.,12,TRBV6-5,TRBJ1-1,ASRLTGSDTEAF
.,12,TRBV27,TRBJ1-3,ASSLRGSGNTIY
TRBD1,12,TRBV7-8,TRBJ2-3,ASSRDRDGDTQY
.,13,TRBV2,TRBJ1-5,ASSAGTQGNQPQH